The following is a T cell receptor (beta chain) sequence with its context. With random hexamers, roughly 0.45 to 1 ug RNA was reverse transcribed. The method of amplification for TCR beta CDR3 was immunoSEQ multiplex PCR, covering 54 Vbeta and 13 Jbeta. TCRdb called the immunoSEQ multiplex PCR reads again in MiXCR, with one record for every CDR3 protein. The sample lists roughly 110,000 distinct CDR3 sequences; nearly 95% were seen once. J gave up 2 bases and V 7 bases, and 8 bases lay outside the gene matches. The CDR3 contains 14 residues. CDR1 and CDR2 from the germline V gene are SQVTM and ANQGSEA. The source of the sample is a study of CD8 T cells in Susac syndrome. Sequencing of TCR beta, carried out with a high-throughput approach, was applied to CD8+ and CD4+ T cells from the blood. TEMRA cells were enriched by FACS, while CD8+ and CD4+ T cells were obtained through a negative isolation that was performed magnetically.

Material for sequencing was CD4+ T cells from PBMCs. The source is a human donor in good health. The chain has TRBV29-1 and TRBJ1-5; 7 bases are a match to TRBD1. CDR3 sequence: CSAGDQGGNQPQHF. CDR3 nucleotides: TGCAGCGCCGGCGATCAGGGGGGCAATCAGCCCCAGCATTTT.